Each of the 7 T cell receptor beta chains below was sequenced from the same sample in a study of T-cell memory formation after mild COVID-19. Each CDR3 protein is one row after TCRdb ran MiXCR on the 5' RACE reads. The sample consists of about 300,000 distinct CDR3 sequences, just under 20% of them appearing once. Specimen: PBMCs or a T cell subset sorted from them (not recorded which). These receptors all come from a man aged 18 to 29 who had mild COVID-19 (a few samples of this study predate the infection). Cell type and time point are not known.

This clonotype was seen only a few times. This chain connects TRBV28 to TRBJ1-5; 10 bases line up with TRBD1. Germline V CDR1 and CDR2: MDHEN, SYDVKM. With 4 bases clipped from V and 10 bases from J, the junction kept 16 bases outside the gene matches. There are 17 residues in the CDR3. CDR3 sequence: CASSSQFTTGGRSPQHF. The DNA for the CDR3 is TGTGCCAGCAGTTCACAATTTACGACAGGGGGCCGGAGTCCCCAGCATTTT.

In this sample, this clonotype turned up a few times. V and J are TRBV7-7 and TRBJ2-1; D may be TRBD1 (6 bases). Germline assignment: CDR1 SSHAT and CDR2 FNYEAQ (reference sequence). This CDR3 is built from 15 residues. The V and J ends lost 5 bases and 2 bases respectively, with 13 bases between them. CDR3 residues: CASSPLQGTYNEQFF. The CDR3 region has the DNA TGTGCCAGCAGCCCCTTACAGGGCACCTACAATGAGCAGTTCTTC.

This clonotype was detected only a few times. This sequence joins TRBV19 and TRBJ1-1; D is possibly TRBD1 (6 bases). The CDR3 length is 14 residues. Germline values: CDR1 LNHDA, CDR2 SQIVND (reference sequence). V was shortened by 6 bases and J by 1 base, with 12 bases between the two germline ends. CDR3 region: CASSPSTGNTEAFF. For the CDR3, the DNA is TGTGCCAGTAGCCCATCGACAGGGAACACTGAAGCTTTCTTT.

The chain is built from TRBV5-1 and TRBJ2-3; a possible D gene is TRBD2 (5 bases). The CDR3 covers 15 residues. The germline V gene encodes CDR1 SGHRS and CDR2 YFSETQ. V gave up 4 bases and J gave up 4 bases, with 16 bases separating them. CDR3 residues: CASSQLVPIADTQYF. The DNA for the CDR3 is TGCGCCAGCAGCCAACTAGTACCCATAGCAGATACGCAGTATTTT.

The rearrangement links TRBV5-4 to TRBJ2-3; possibly TRBD2 for D (5 bases). The CDR3 length is 14 residues. Germline CDR1 SGHNT, CDR2 YYREEE (reference sequence). V was clipped by 0 bases and J by 2 bases, with 7 bases between them. CDR3 nucleotides: TGTGCCAGCAGCTTGGATAGCGACACAGATACGCAGTATTTT. Protein product: CASSLDSDTDTQYF.

The chain uses TRBV3-1 and TRBJ2-5, with TRBD2 matching over 9 bases. CDR1 is LGHDT, CDR2 YNNKEL, per germline (reference sequence). With V trimmed by 4 bases and J by 1 base, 7 bases remained unmatched. CDR3 size: 16 residues. CDR3 region: CASSPRSGGSQETQYF. CDR3 nucleotide sequence: TGTGCCAGCAGCCCTCGTAGCGGGGGTTCCCAAGAGACCCAGTACTTC.

The chain recombines TRBV6-4 with TRBJ2-3; 7 bases align to TRBD2. From germline, CDR1 is MRHNA and CDR2 SNTAGT. The trim removed 1 base at V and 0 bases at J, leaving 1 base unmatched. This CDR3 region has 15 residues. CDR3 residues: CASSDWEGSTDTQYF. The DNA of the CDR3 is TGTGCCAGCAGTGACTGGGAGGGTAGCACAGATACGCAGTATTTT.